A selection of T cell receptor beta chains follows, all from one sample in a study of T cell changes during pregnancy in multiple sclerosis. Profiling relied on immunoSEQ multiplex PCR, and the TCRdb table lists in-frame clones only, not all of them. The sample lists about 60,000 clones, about 92% occurring once. This specimen was peripheral blood, taken in the first trimester of pregnancy. Receptors were obtained from a female donor with multiple sclerosis, enrolled in a pregnancy study. Both conserved end residues are part of each CDR3. Fields, in order: J gene, clone size, V gene, D gene, CDR3 protein, CDR3 DNA. D genes are given only for firm matches. Only some rows state a clone size, as once, few, many or a class for expanded clones.

J: TRBJ1-5
size: NA
V: TRBV5-1
D: TRBD1
CDR3: CASSLQARAGGQPQHF
DNA: TGCGCCAGCAGCTTGCAAGCCCGTGCAGGGGGGCAGCCCCAGCATTTT

J: TRBJ1-2
size: once
V: TRBV5-5
D: TRBD1
CDR3: CASSLRQGDYGYTF
DNA: TGTGCCAGCAGCTTAAGACAGGGAGACTATGGCTACACCTTC

J: TRBJ2-1
size: NA
V: TRBV11-1
D: TRBD2
CDR3: CASSSFLAGANNEQFF
DNA: TGTGCCAGCAGCTCTTTTCTAGCGGGGGCGAACAATGAGCAGTTCTTC

J: TRBJ2-7
size: NA
V: TRBV15
D: NA
CDR3: CATSAGDSRPEQYF
DNA: TGTGCCACCAGCGCCGGAGACTCCAGACCCGAGCAGTACTTC

J: TRBJ2-1
size: NA
V: TRBV6-1
D: NA
CDR3: CASSEWWGSNEQFF
DNA: TGTGCCAGCAGTGAATGGTGGGGCTCCAATGAGCAGTTCTTC

J: TRBJ1-2
size: NA
V: TRBV19
D: NA
CDR3: CASSIAGGYTF
DNA: TGTGCCAGTAGTATAGCGGGAGGCTACACCTTC

J: TRBJ2-7
size: NA
V: TRBV19
D: NA
CDR3: CASSIAAGSPYEQYF
DNA: TGTGCCAGTAGTATTGCGGCAGGGTCACCCTACGAGCAGTACTTC

J: TRBJ1-2
size: NA
V: TRBV12-5
D: NA
CDR3: CASGLAFGELGYTF
DNA: TGTGCTAGTGGTTTGGCCTTTGGGGAGCTTGGCTACACCTTC

J: TRBJ2-5
size: NA
V: TRBV5-1
D: TRBD2
CDR3: CASSSGGGRETQYF
DNA: TGCGCCAGCAGCTCGGGGGGGGGCCGAGAGACCCAGTACTTC

J: TRBJ1-1
size: once
V: TRBV28
D: NA
CDR3: CASTQVGVTEAFF
DNA: TGTGCCAGCACCCAGGTAGGGGTAACTGAAGCTTTCTTT

J: TRBJ1-5
size: once
V: TRBV7-2
D: TRBD1
CDR3: CASSGQGRGQPQHF
DNA: TGTGCCAGCAGCGGACAGGGGAGAGGACAGCCCCAGCATTTT

J: TRBJ2-7
size: NA
V: TRBV11-2
D: TRBD2
CDR3: CASSLDPLAGTYEQYF
DNA: TGTGCCAGCAGCTTAGATCCCTTAGCGGGTACTTACGAGCAGTACTTC

J: TRBJ1-2
size: NA
V: TRBV19
D: TRBD1
CDR3: CASRDTGGGNYGYTF
DNA: TGTGCCAGTAGGGACACAGGGGGCGGGAACTATGGCTACACCTTC

J: TRBJ1-1
size: NA
V: TRBV19
D: TRBD1
CDR3: CASSDRGNTEAFF
DNA: TGTGCCAGTAGCGACAGGGGGAACACTGAAGCTTTCTTT

J: TRBJ2-7
size: NA
V: TRBV4-3
D: TRBD2
CDR3: CASSQGASGRGEQYF
DNA: TGCGCCAGCAGCCAAGGGGCTAGCGGGAGAGGCGAGCAGTACTTC